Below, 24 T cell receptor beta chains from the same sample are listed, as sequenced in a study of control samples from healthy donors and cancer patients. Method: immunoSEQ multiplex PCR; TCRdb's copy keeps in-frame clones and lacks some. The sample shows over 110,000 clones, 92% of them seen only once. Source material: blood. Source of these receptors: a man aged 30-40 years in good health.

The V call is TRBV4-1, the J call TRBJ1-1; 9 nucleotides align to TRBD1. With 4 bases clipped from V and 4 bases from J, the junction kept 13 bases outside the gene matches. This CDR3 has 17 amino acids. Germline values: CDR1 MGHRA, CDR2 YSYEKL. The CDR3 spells CASSLIPGQGIGTEAFF. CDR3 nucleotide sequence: TGCGCCAGCAGCCTCATTCCGGGACAGGGAATAGGCACTGAAGCTTTCTTT.

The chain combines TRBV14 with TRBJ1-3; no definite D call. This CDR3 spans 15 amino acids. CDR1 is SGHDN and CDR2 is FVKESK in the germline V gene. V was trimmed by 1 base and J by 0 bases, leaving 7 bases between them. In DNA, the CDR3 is TGTGCCAGCAGCCAAGTGTTCAACTCTGGAAACACCATATATTTT. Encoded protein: CASSQVFNSGNTIYF.

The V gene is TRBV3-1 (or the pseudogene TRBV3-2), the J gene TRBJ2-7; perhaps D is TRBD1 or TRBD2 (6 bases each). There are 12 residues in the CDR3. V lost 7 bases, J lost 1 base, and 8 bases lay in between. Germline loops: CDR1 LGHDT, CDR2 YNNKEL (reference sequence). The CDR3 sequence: CASKGGSYEQYF. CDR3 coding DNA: TGTGCCAGCAAGGGGGGATCCTACGAGCAGTACTTC.

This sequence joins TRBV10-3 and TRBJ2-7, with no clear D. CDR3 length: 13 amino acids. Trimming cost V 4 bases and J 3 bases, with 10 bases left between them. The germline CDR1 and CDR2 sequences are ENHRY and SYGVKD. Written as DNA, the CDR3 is TGTGCCATCAGTGGCACCGGCGACTACGAGCAGTACTTC. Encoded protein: CAISGTGDYEQYF.

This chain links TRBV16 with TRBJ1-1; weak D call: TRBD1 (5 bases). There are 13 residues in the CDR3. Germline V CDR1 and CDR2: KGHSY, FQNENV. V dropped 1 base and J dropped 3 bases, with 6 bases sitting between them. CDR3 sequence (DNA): TGTGCCAGCAGCCAATGGGGGGACACTGAAGCTTTCTTT. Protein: CASSQWGDTEAFF.

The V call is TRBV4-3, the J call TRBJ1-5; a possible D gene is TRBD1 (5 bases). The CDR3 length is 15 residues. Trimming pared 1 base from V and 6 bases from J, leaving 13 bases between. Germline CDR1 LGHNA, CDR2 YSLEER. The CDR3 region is CASSQGRGVSQPQHF. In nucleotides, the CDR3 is TGCGCCAGCAGCCAAGGCCGGGGCGTTAGTCAGCCCCAGCATTTT.

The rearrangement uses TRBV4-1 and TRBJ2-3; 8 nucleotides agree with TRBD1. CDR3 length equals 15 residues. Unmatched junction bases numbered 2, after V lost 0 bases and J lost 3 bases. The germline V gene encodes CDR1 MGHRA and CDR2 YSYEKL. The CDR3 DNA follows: TGCGCCAGCAGCCAAGAAGGGGACAGGACAGATACGCAGTATTTT. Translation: CASSQEGDRTDTQYF.

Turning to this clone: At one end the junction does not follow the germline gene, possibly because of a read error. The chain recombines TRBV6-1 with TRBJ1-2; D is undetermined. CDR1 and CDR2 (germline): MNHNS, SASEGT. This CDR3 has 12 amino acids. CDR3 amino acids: CASSEVADDENF. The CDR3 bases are TGTGCCAGCAGTGAAGTAGCGGATGACGAGAACTTC.

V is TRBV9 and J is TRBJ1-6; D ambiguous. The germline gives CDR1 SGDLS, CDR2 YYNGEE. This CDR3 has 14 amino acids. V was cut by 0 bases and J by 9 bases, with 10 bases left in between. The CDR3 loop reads CASSVGGSGSPLHF. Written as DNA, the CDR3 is TGTGCCAGCAGCGTAGGTGGCTCTGGTTCACCCCTCCACTTT.

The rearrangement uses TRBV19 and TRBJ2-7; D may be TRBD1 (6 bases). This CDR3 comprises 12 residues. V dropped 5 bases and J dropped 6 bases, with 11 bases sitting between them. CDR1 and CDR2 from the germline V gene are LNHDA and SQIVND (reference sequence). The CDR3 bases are TGTGCCAGTAGTGCAGGGGTTTCCGAGCAGTACTTC. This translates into CASSAGVSEQYF. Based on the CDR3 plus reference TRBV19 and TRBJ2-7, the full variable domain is DGGITQSPKYLFRKEGQNVTLSCEQNLNHDAMYWYRQDPGQGLRLIYYSQIVNDFQKGDIAEGYSVSREKKESFPLTVTSAQKNPTAFYLCASSAGVSEQYFGPGTRLTVT.

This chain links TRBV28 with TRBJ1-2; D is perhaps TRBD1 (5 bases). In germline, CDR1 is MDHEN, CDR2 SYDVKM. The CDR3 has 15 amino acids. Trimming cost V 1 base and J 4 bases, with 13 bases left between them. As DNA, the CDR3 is TGTGCCAGCAGTTTATCTCCAGGGTACGTCTATGGCTACACCTTC. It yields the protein CASSLSPGYVYGYTF.

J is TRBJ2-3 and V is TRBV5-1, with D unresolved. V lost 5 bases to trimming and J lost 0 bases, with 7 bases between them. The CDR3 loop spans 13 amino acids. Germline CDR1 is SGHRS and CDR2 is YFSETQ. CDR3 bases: TGCGCCAGCAGGGAACTTAGCACAGATACGCAGTATTTT. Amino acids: CASRELSTDTQYF.

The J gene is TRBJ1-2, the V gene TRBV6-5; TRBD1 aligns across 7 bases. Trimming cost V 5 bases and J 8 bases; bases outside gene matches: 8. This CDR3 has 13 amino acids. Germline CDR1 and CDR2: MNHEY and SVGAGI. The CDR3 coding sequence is TGTGCCAGCAGTAGGGACAGCCTTGGAGGCTACACCTTC. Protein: CASSRDSLGGYTF.

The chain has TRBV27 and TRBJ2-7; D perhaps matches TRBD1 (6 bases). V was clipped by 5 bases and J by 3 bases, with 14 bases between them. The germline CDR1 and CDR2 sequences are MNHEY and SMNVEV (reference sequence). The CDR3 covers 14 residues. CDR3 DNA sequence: TGTGCCAGCAGTGGGCAGGGGAGTAGCTACGAGCAGTACTTC. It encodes CASSGQGSSYEQYF.

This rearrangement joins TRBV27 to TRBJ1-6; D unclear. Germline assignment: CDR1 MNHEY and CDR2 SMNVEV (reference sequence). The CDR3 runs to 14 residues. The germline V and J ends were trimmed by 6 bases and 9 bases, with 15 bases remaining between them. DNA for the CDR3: TGTGCCAGCAGGCAGCGGGGAGGAGGTTCACCCCTCCACTTT. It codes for CASRQRGGGSPLHF.

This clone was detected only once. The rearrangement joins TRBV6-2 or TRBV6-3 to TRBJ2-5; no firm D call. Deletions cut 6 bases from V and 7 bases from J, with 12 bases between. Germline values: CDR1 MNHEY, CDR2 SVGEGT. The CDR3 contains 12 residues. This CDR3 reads CASSQSWGTQYF. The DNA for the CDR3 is TGTGCCAGCAGCCAGTCCTGGGGGACCCAGTACTTC.

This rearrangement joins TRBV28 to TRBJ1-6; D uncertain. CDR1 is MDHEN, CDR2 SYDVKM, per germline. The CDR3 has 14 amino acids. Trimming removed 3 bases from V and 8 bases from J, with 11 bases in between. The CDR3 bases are TGTGCCAGCAGTTTGGCAGGAGTCGATTCACCCCTCCACTTT. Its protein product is CASSLAGVDSPLHF.

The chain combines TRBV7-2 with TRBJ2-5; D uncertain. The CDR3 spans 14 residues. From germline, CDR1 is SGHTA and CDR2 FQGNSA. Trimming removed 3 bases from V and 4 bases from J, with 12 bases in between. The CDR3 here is CASSFMGVTETQYF. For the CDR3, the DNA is TGTGCCAGCAGCTTCATGGGCGTGACAGAGACCCAGTACTTC.

CDR3 DNA: TGTGCCAGCGGACTAGCGGGGGCGATAGGGCAGTTCTTC. Protein product: CASGLAGAIGQFF. The chain is built from TRBV12-3 or TRBV12-4 and TRBJ2-1; 13 positions match TRBD2. The length of the CDR3 is 13 residues. With V trimmed by 8 bases and J by 12 bases, 7 bases remained unmatched.

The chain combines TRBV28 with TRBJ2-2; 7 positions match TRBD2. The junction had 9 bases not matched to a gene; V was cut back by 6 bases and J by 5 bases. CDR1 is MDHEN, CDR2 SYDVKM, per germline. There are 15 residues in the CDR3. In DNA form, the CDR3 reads TGTGCCAGCAGCCCGGGGACTATTGAAACCGGGGAGCTGTTTTTT. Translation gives CASSPGTIETGELFF.

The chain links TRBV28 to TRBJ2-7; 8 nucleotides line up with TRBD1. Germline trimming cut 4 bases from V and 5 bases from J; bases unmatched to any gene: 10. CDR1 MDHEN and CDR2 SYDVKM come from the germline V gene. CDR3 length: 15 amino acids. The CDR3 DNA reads TGTGCCAGCAGTTCCCACGGACAGGGATCAGACGAGCAGTACTTC. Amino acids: CASSSHGQGSDEQYF.

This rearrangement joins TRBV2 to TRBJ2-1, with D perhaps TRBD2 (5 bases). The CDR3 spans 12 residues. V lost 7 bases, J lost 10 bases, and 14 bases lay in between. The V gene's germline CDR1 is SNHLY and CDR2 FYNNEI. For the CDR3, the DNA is TGTGCCAGCATCCTAGGTTGGGAGGAGCAGTTCTTC. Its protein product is CASILGWEEQFF.

The CDR3 nucleotides are TGCGCCAGCAGCTGGGGGGGAGAGACCCAGTACTTC. Its translation is CASSWGGETQYF. The chain is built from TRBV5-1 and TRBJ2-5; 7 bases are a match to TRBD2. Germline-derived CDR1 and CDR2 are SGHRS and YFSETQ. This CDR3 has 12 residues. The J segment lost 4 bases and the V segment lost 3 bases, leaving 0 bases of the junction unmatched.

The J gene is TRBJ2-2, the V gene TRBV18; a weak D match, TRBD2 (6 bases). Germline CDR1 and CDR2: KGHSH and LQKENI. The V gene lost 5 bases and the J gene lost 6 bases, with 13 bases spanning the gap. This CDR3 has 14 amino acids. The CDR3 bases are TGTGCCAGCTCAACTGGGGGAGGATCCGGGGAGCTGTTTTTT. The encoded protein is CASSTGGGSGELFF.